The sequence of this TCR beta chain was determined in a study of T cells in Graves' hyperthyroidism and ophthalmopathy. The study's findings and limits: Most clonotypes expanded in the thyroid (above 0.001) were also present in blood.

Ophthalmopathy patients all had a Clinical Activity Score of at least 3, a NOSPECS grade of at least 4 and disease under 3 months old. RNA transcripts gave rise to amplified TCR beta CDR3 regions. HTBI primers were used for first-round RT-PCR of the TCR CDR3. TCRdb re-called the multiplex PCR reads with MiXCR, one entry per CDR3 protein. The repertoire consists of about 520,000 distinct CDR3 sequences, with approximately 25% occurring once and the leading ten covering 10% to 12%. To note about this clonotype: Its matching antigen is unknown. Compared with germline, one end of the junction differs, possibly owing to a read error.

The CDR3 extends over 12 amino acids. Germline assignment: CDR1 MDHEN and CDR2 SYDVKM. Sample: blood. The chain employs TRBV28 and TRBJ2-5; 11 nucleotides match TRBD1. The sequence was collected from a young woman with Graves' ophthalmopathy. CDR3 residues: CASSLSGTGGHF. The CDR3 DNA reads as TGTGCCAGCAGTTTATCAGGGACAGGGGGGCACTTC.